This TCR beta chain appears in the sequencing data of a study of CD8+CD57+ T cells in acquired aplastic anemia. For the study at large: Mean yield of DNA from sorted CD4+ and CD8+ cells was about 3.2 ug. Study-wide points: Patients did not significantly differ from controls in CD8+ Simpson's diversity.

This clonotype was counted between two and nine times. What it recognizes is unknown. V lost 4 bases and J lost 8, with 14 bases in between. Germline CDR1 is LGHDT and CDR2 is YNNKEL (reference sequence). CDR3 length equals 13 residues. Genomic DNA was employed as the template in profiling TCR beta VDJ and CDR3. TCRdb re-derived calls from the reads in MiXCR, one entry per CDR3 protein. This table holds more than 150,000 distinct CDR3 sequences, approximately 48% found once. Patients selected for sequencing had displayed CD8+CD57+ cell expansion by flow cytometry. Patients, without exception, had severe acquired aplastic anemia.

V gene TRBV3-1 combines with J gene TRBJ1-1; possibly TRBD1 for D (6 bases). This receptor was obtained from a human donor with aplastic anemia. Sequencing input: sorted CD4+, CD8+, or CD8+CD57+ T cells (not recorded which) from PBMCs. The CDR3 nucleotides read TGTGCCAGCAGCCGGTTACAGGGCCCCGAAGCTTTCTTT. It yields the protein CASSRLQGPEAFF.